Sequencing of this TCR beta chain was carried out in a study of cytomegalovirus exposure and HLA in healthy donors. Study summary: The same platform as the 500 to 700 first-cohort repertoires was used for the 95 to 150 validation repertoires, a later analysis reported. Study findings and constraints: The study found most TCR sequences rare, yet found some public TCRs in many donors. The TCR clusters that emerged in the first cohort tended, a later analysis found, to co-occur in the 120 validation repertoires. The study put 150 to 200 TCR beta chains on its list as cytomegalovirus-associated.

V shed 3 bases and J 5 bases; nucleotides not matched to a gene: 5. The CDR3 is 14 amino acids. Germline V gene lookup returns CDR1 SGDLS and CDR2 YYNGEE. This clone was observed once. What it binds is not known. Using immunoSEQ multiplex PCR, the repertoire was profiled, and TCRdb retains in-frame clones only, with some absent. The sample carries under 200,000 clones, 95% to 97% recorded once. Material for sequencing was PBMCs. The TCR originated in a woman younger than 35 in good health and CMV-seronegative. The rearrangement links TRBV9 to TRBJ2-3; 8 nucleotides agree with TRBD1. The CDR3 sequence is CASSGDRRVDTQYF. The CDR3 nucleotides are TGTGCCAGCAGCGGGGACAGGCGAGTAGATACGCAGTATTTT.